This T cell receptor (beta chain) emerged from a study of T cells in Graves' hyperthyroidism and ophthalmopathy. Notes on the study in general: A model of 13 V-J features distinguished ophthalmopathy from stable hyperthyroidism. Ophthalmopathy got predicted by the model a median around 6.6 months before its onset.

Germline CDR1 reads SGHDT; CDR2 reads YYEEEE. The V and J ends lost 0 bases and 7 bases respectively, with 15 bases between them. This CDR3 spans 15 amino acids. Concerning this clonotype itself: The antigen is unknown.

Researchers took RNA transcripts and amplified the TCR beta CDR3 regions from them. HTBI primers were employed in a first-round RT-PCR of the TCR CDR3. Via MiXCR, TCRdb re-called the multiplex PCR reads, giving one row per CDR3 protein. Here the sample spans approximately 400,000 distinct CDR3 sequences, roughly 25% being singletons. The sequenced sample was blood. The TCR was taken from a man in his fifties with Graves' hyperthyroidism. This sequence joins TRBV5-6 and TRBJ2-3, with D maybe TRBD2 (5 bases). In DNA form, the CDR3 reads TGTGCCAGCAGCTTGGTTGGGAGCCTAACAAATACGCAGTATTTT. Its protein product is CASSLVGSLTNTQYF.